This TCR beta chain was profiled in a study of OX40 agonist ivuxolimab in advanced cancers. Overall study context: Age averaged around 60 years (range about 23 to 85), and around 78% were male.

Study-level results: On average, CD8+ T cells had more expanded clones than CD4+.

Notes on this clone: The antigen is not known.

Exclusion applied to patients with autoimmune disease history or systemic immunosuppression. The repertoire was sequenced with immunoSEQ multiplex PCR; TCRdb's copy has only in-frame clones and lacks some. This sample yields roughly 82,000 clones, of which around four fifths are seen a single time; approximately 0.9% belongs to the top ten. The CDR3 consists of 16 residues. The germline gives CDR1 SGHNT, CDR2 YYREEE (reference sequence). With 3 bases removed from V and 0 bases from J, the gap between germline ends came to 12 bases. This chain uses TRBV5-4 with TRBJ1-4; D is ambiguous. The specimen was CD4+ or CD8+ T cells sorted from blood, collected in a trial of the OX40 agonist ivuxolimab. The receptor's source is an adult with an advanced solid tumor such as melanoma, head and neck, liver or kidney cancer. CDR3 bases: TGTGCCAGCAGCTCATCGTCCTCTGCAACTAATGAAAAACTGTTTTTT. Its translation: CASSSSSSATNEKLFF.